The 10 T cell receptor beta chains below all came from one sample that was sequenced in a study of cytomegalovirus exposure and HLA in healthy donors. The PCR contained 60 Vbeta and 13 Jbeta primers. The protocol was immunoSEQ multiplex PCR, while the TCRdb copy is restricted to in-frame clones and leaves out a portion. The sample has 50,000 or so clones, roughly three fifths seen once. The sequenced material came from PBMCs. The origin of the receptors is a human donor in good health.

This clone has a handful of counts. The chain has TRBV2 and TRBJ1-1; perhaps TRBD1 as D (5 bases). V lost 8 bases, J lost 0 bases, and 10 bases lay in between. This CDR3 is built from 13 residues. Germline CDR1 reads SNHLY; CDR2 reads FYNNEI. CDR3 in DNA: TGTGCCAGCGGGGCAAGCATGAACACTGAAGCTTTCTTT. Its protein product is CASGASMNTEAFF.

The rearrangement joins TRBV7-2 to TRBJ2-1, with 7 bases identical to TRBD2. Germline V gives CDR1 SGHTA, CDR2 FQGNSA. J was trimmed by 0 bases and V by 8 bases; bases with no gene match: 4. CDR3 length equals 14 residues. The CDR3 region is CASVAGTSYNEQFF. The DNA for the CDR3 is TGTGCCAGCGTAGCGGGTACCTCCTACAATGAGCAGTTCTTC.

DNA of the CDR3: TGTGCCAGCAGCTCCATCAGGGGCGCTAATGAAAAACTGTTTTTT. Translating gives CASSSIRGANEKLFF. The chain joins TRBV7-6 to TRBJ1-4; the D gene is possibly TRBD1 (6 bases). Germline loops: CDR1 SGHVS, CDR2 FNYEAQ. Trimming took off 4 bases at V and 3 bases at J, with 12 bases between the two ends. The CDR3 length is 15 residues.

The rearrangement joins TRBV6-5 to TRBJ1-6; perhaps TRBD1 as D (5 bases). Per germline, CDR1 MNHEY and CDR2 SVGAGI. The CDR3 sequence is 13 residues long. The V end lost 6 bases, the J end lost 9 bases, and 12 bases lay between the germline ends. CDR3 region: CASRRDQGSPLHF. As DNA, the CDR3 is TGTGCCAGCAGAAGAGACCAGGGTTCACCCCTCCACTTT.

The V call is TRBV7-3, the J call TRBJ2-2, with D perhaps matching TRBD2 (6 bases). V shed 4 bases and J shed 4 bases, with 7 bases lying between them. Germline V gene lookup returns CDR1 SGHTA and CDR2 FQGTGA. The CDR3 has 13 residues. The chain's CDR3 is CASSWRGTGELFF. CDR3 DNA sequence: TGTGCCAGCAGCTGGAGGGGCACCGGGGAGCTGTTTTTT.

The CDR3 nucleotides are TGTGCCAGTAGCGTAGGGACAGTTAATCAGCCCCAGCATTTT. It is translated as CASSVGTVNQPQHF. The J gene is TRBJ1-5, the V gene TRBV19; 7 nucleotides match TRBD1. The CDR3 has 14 residues. Trimming cost V 6 bases and J 4 bases; bases outside gene matches: 6. Germline lookup yields CDR1 LNHDA and CDR2 SQIVND (reference sequence).

The chain uses TRBV7-2 and TRBJ2-5; maybe TRBD1 (8 bases). Germline CDR1 and CDR2: SGHTA and FQGNSA. Trimming left V 5 bases short and J 1 base short, with 14 bases between. This CDR3 spans 15 amino acids. The CDR3 spells CASSINRGGQETQYF. CDR3 bases: TGTGCCAGCAGCATAAACAGGGGGGGCCAAGAGACCCAGTACTTC.

The V call is TRBV10-3, the J call TRBJ2-7; 7 bases map to TRBD2. V lost 0 bases, J lost 3 bases, and 8 bases stayed unmatched. This CDR3 contains 16 residues. Germline CDR1 ENHRY, CDR2 SYGVKD. The CDR3 nucleotides read TGTGCCATCAGTGAGTCCCATAGGACTAGGGGCTACGAGCAGTACTTC. This sequence encodes CAISESHRTRGYEQYF.

The chain links TRBV19 to TRBJ2-4; 12 bases are shared with TRBD2. The CDR3 has 17 amino acids. CDR1 and CDR2 from the germline V gene are LNHDA and SQIVND (reference sequence). Trimming removed 5 bases from V and 0 bases from J; junction bases left unmatched: 5. The CDR3 is CASSARTSGVAKNIQYF. DNA of the CDR3: TGTGCCAGTAGTGCCCGGACTAGCGGGGTAGCCAAAAACATTCAGTACTTC.

This chain links TRBV10-2 with TRBJ1-6; 7 nucleotides match TRBD1. CDR1 and CDR2 from the germline V gene are WSHSY and SAAADI. With V trimmed by 2 bases and J by 10 bases, 2 bases remained unmatched. The CDR3 loop spans 13 amino acids. CDR3 DNA: TGCGCCAGCAGTGAGCAGGGGGAATCACCCCTCCACTTT. Translating it yields CASSEQGESPLHF.